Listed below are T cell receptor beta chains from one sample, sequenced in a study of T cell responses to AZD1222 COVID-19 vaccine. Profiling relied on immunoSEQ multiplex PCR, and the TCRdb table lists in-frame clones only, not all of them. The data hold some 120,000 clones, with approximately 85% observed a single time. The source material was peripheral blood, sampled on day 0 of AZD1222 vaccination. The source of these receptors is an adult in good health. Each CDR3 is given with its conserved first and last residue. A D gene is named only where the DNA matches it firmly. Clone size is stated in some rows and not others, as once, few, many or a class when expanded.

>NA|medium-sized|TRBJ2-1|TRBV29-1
CSVELGPDNEQFF
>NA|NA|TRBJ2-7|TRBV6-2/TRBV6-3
CASSYGARTSYEQYF
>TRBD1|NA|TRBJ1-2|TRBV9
CASSVASGTGYLYGYTF
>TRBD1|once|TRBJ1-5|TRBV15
CATSSQGGGYQPQHF
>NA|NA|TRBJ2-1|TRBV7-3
CASSLSLDVHEQFF
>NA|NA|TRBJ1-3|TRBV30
CALFQGGSGNTIYF
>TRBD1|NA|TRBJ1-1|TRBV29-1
CSVDRGETEAFF
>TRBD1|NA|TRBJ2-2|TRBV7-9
CASAAGTGFYTGELFF
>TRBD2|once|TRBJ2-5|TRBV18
CASSAAGGSGMETQYF
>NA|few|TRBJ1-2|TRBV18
CASSPGHSLYGYTF
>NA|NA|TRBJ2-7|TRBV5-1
CASSRGIAYEQYF
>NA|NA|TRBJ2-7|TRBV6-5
CASSSRLGVHSYEQYF
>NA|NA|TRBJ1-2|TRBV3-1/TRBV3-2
CASSPTQGTYGYTF
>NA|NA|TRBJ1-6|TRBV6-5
CASRDNPVSPLHF
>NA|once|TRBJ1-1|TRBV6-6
CASSNTGSRGTEAFF
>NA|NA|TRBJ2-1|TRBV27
CASSGGHNEQFF
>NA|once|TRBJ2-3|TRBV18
CASSPVGVASTDTQYF
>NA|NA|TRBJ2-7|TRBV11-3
CASSLETGNYEQYF
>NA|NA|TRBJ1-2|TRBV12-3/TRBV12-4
CASSRIDGYTF
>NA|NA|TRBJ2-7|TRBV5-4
CASSLVAGRDEQYF
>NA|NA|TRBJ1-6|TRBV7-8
CATRQDNSPLHF
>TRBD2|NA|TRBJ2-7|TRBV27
CASSSSGRGYYEQYF
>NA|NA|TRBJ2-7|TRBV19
CASSGRDGASYEQYF
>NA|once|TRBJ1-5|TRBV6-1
CASSETWNQPQHF
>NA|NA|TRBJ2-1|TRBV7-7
CASSRGRGINNEQFF
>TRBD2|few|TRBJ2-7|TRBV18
CASSPGSGGSLREQYF
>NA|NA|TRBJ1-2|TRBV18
CASSPTRGESGYTF
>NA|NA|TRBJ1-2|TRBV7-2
CASSASYGPSYGYTF
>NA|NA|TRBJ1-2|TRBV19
CASSDQGLLRGYGYTF
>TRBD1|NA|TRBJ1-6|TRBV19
CASRGWGTEHSPLHF
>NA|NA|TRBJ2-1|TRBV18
CASPPPGLASNEQFF
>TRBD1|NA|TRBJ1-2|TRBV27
CASSLGRGQIGYTF
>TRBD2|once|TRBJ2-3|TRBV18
CASSPQAGGGTQYF
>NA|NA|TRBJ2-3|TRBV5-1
CASSFAGSTDTQYF
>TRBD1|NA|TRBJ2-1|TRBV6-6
CASSLGQGAGEQFF
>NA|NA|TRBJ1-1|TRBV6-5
CASSLTGNTEAFF
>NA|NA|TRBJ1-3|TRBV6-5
CASKWESSGNTIYF